Presented here are 12 T cell receptor beta chains from one specimen sequenced in a study of T cell changes during pregnancy in multiple sclerosis. TCRdb's copy holds only in-frame clones and misses some; the assay was immunoSEQ multiplex PCR. Of 40,000 to 45,000 clones in the sample, roughly 89% were seen once. Source: CD4+ T cells from peripheral blood mononuclear cells, taken in the first trimester of pregnancy. The receptors stem from a female donor with multiple sclerosis, enrolled in a pregnancy study.

This chain links TRBV18 with TRBJ2-5; TRBD1 matches 9 bases. Near its end, the DNA agrees better with TRBJ2-7, so the J call may be wrong. This CDR3 is 15 amino acids long. CDR1 and CDR2 from the germline V gene are KGHSH and LQKENI. The CDR3, as DNA: TGTGCCAGCTCACTCGGGACAGGGAAGGGGTACGAGCAGTACTTC. Translating gives CASSLGTGKGYEQYF.

The chain carries TRBV5-1 and TRBJ2-7; D uncertain. CDR1 is SGHRS and CDR2 is YFSETQ in the germline V gene. Trimming left V 4 bases short and J 2 bases short, with 13 bases between. The CDR3 extends over 14 amino acids. Here the CDR3 reads CASSTGTTAYEQYF. For the CDR3, the DNA is TGCGCCAGCAGCACCGGCACCACAGCCTACGAGCAGTACTTC.

The chain is built from TRBV18 and TRBJ2-2, with 10 bases lining up with TRBD2. CDR1 is KGHSH and CDR2 is LQKENI in the germline V gene. The CDR3 extends over 18 amino acids. V lost 9 bases to trimming and J lost 2 bases; unmatched junction nucleotides: 15. CDR3 region: CASLEEISSGRNTGELFF. CDR3 in DNA: TGTGCCAGTCTCGAAGAGATCTCTAGCGGGAGAAACACCGGGGAGCTGTTTTTT.

This chain joins TRBV4-2 and TRBJ2-7, with D uncertain. The germline V gene has CDR1 LGHNA and CDR2 YNFKEQ. There are 16 residues in the CDR3. Trimming took 5 bases from V and 0 from J, leaving 17 bases between them. The CDR3 DNA reads as TGTGCCAGCAGCTTAGATCCGTCAGGTACCTCCTACGAGCAGTACTTC. Protein sequence: CASSLDPSGTSYEQYF.

This chain connects TRBV10-3 to TRBJ2-2; TRBD1 might be the D (5 bases). This CDR3 has 16 amino acids. Between the trimmed V and J ends, which lost 8 bases and 0 bases, there was a span of 16 bases. Germline V CDR1 and CDR2: ENHRY, SYGVKD. CDR3 in amino acids: CAIGTTGTTNTGELFF. The CDR3 nucleotides read TGTGCCATCGGTACCACAGGAACAACGAACACCGGGGAGCTGTTTTTT.

This chain joins TRBV6-5 and TRBJ1-3; D perhaps matches TRBD1 (6 bases). CDR1 and CDR2 from the germline V gene are MNHEY and SVGAGI. This CDR3 comprises 14 residues. Trimming pared 5 bases from V and 3 bases from J, leaving 11 bases between. CDR3 coding DNA: TGTGCCAGCAGTCGGGGGGCGCGTGGAAACACCATATATTTT. Its translation is CASSRGARGNTIYF.

CDR3 in DNA: TGTGCCAGCTCACCGGGGGAGGGATTACGTCAGCAGTACTTC. Translation: CASSPGEGLRQQYF. The chain couples TRBV18 to TRBJ2-7; 7 nucleotides line up with TRBD2. Germline V gene data show CDR1 as KGHSH and CDR2 as LQKENI. Germline trimming cut 3 bases from V and 8 bases from J; bases unmatched to any gene: 10. This CDR3 contains 14 residues.

This clone was seen once. The chain uses TRBV28 and TRBJ2-1, with TRBD2 matching 13 bases. Germline CDR1 and CDR2: MDHEN and SYDVKM. This CDR3 region has 22 residues. Losses at the gene ends were 0 bases for V and 5 bases for J; bases not matched to a gene: 19. The CDR3 sequence: CASSLWVVTGGTSGMGNNEQFF. CDR3 sequence (DNA): TGTGCCAGCAGTTTATGGGTCGTGACAGGGGGGACTAGCGGGATGGGGAACAATGAGCAGTTCTTC. Full variable domain (missing parts from reference TRBV28 and TRBJ2-1): DVKVTQSSRYLVKRTGEKVFLECVQDMDHENMFWYRQDPGLGLRLIYFSYDVKMKEKGDIPEGYSVSREKKERFSLILESASTNQTSMYLCASSLWVVTGGTSGMGNNEQFFGPGTRLTVL.

This clone came up once. The chain links TRBV28 to TRBJ1-5, with a possible D match to TRBD1 (5 bases). The CDR3 spans 12 residues. CDR1 MDHEN and CDR2 SYDVKM come from the germline V gene. Trimming cost V 2 bases and J 10 bases, with 9 bases left between them. CDR3 region: CASSLQGQPQHF. CDR3 bases: TGTGCCAGCAGTTTACAGGGTCAACCCCAGCATTTT.

The gene calls are TRBV19 and TRBJ2-7; the D gene is possibly TRBD1 (5 bases). Trimming removed 9 bases at V and 0 bases at J, with 18 bases between. The germline gives CDR1 LNHDA, CDR2 SQIVND (reference sequence). The CDR3 runs 15 residues. CDR3 amino acids: CASSNRGSYSYEQYF. As DNA, the CDR3 is TGTGCCAGCTCAAATAGGGGATCATACTCCTACGAGCAGTACTTC.

V gene TRBV2 combines with J gene TRBJ2-7; 12 bases map to TRBD2. The CDR3 covers 13 residues. Germline CDR1 and CDR2: SNHLY and FYNNEI. Trimming removed 7 bases from V and 4 bases from J; junction bases left unmatched: 2. CDR3 DNA: TGTGCCAGCAAGGGACTAGCGGGTTACGAGCAGTACTTC. Amino acid sequence: CASKGLAGYEQYF.

CDR3 sequence: CAWKKRSGENQPQHF. For the CDR3, the DNA is TGTGCCTGGAAGAAAAGATCAGGGGAAAATCAGCCCCAGCATTTT. The chain has TRBV30 and TRBJ1-5; a possible D gene is TRBD1 (6 bases). Germline V gene lookup returns CDR1 GTSNPN and CDR2 SVGIG (reference sequence). This CDR3 region has 15 residues. V lost 4 bases, J lost 4 bases, and 17 bases lay in between. Together with reference TRBV30 and TRBJ1-5, the CDR3 gives the full variable domain: SQTIHQWPATLVQPVGSPLSLECTVEGTSNPNLYWYRQAAGRGLQLLFYSVGIGQISSEVPQNLSASRPQDRQFILSSKKLLLSDSGFYLCAWKKRSGENQPQHFGDGTRLSIL.